Described below is a single T cell receptor (beta chain) sequence and its context. Its target is not known. The data are from a study of T cells in Graves' hyperthyroidism and ophthalmopathy. Researchers amplified the TCR beta CDR3 regions from RNA transcripts. TCR CDR3 underwent first-round RT-PCR with the HTBI primer set. Each CDR3 protein is one row after TCRdb ran MiXCR on the multiplex PCR reads. The data contain roughly 510,000 distinct CDR3 sequences, 46% of them singletons. This CDR3 has 13 amino acids. Trimming pared 5 bases from V and 8 bases from J, leaving 12 bases between. Germline V gene sequence: CDR1 SGHAT, CDR2 FQNNGV. Diagnoses rested on clinical symptoms, serum thyroxine and TRAb, thyroid ultrasound and orbital computed tomography. Study results and caveats: By a 13 V-J model, ophthalmopathy was set apart from stable hyperthyroidism.

The sequencing sample was made of peripheral blood or thyroid tissue (not recorded which). The clonotype was recovered from an adult woman with Graves' disease, either hyperthyroidism or ophthalmopathy (not recorded which). This rearrangement joins TRBV11-2 to TRBJ2-2, with D hard to call. CDR3 nucleotide sequence: TGTGCCAGCAGCCCCGTCTCTGGGGGGGAGCTGTTTTTT. This codes for CASSPVSGGELFF.